This T cell receptor beta chain was profiled in a study of Graves' ophthalmopathy and Graves' hyperthyroidism. Investigators amplified TCR beta CDR3 regions from RNA transcripts. Second-round multiplex PCR followed a first-round RT-PCR using HTBI primers. Via MiXCR, TCRdb re-called the multiplex PCR reads, giving one row per CDR3 protein. The sample holds some 750,000 distinct CDR3 sequences, 40% seen once. This clonotype was picked up many times. In germline, CDR1 is WSHSY, CDR2 SAAADI. The CDR3 runs 14 residues. V was cut by 3 bases and J by 1 base, with 10 bases left in between. The sample taken for sequencing was peripheral blood. The clonotype originates from an adult man with Graves' ophthalmopathy. The chain combines TRBV10-2 with TRBJ2-7, with D perhaps TRBD2 (6 bases). The chain's CDR3 is CASSEIGGSYEQYF. The CDR3 nucleotides are TGCGCCAGCAGTGAAATCGGGGGTTCCTACGAGCAGTACTTC.